The rows below give T cell receptor beta chains drawn from one sample of a study of Ad26.COV2.S vaccination and SARS-CoV-2 variants. Some clones are missing from TCRdb's copy, which holds only in-frame ones; the method was immunoSEQ multiplex PCR. The sample lists approximately 250,000 clones, around 90% occurring once. Material: peripheral blood, obtained in a trial of Ad26.COV2.S vaccine versus placebo. The receptors were gathered from a person aged 18 to 65 who received the Ad26.COV2.S COVID-19 vaccine or a placebo. Each CDR3 is given with its conserved first and last residue.

J gene,V gene,CDR3 protein
TRBJ2-1,TRBV5-1,CASSLTSGSSEQFF
TRBJ2-5,TRBV12-3/TRBV12-4,CASRLAGQETQYF
TRBJ2-3,TRBV3-1/TRBV3-2,CASTDWQTDTQYF
TRBJ2-1,TRBV15,CATSRGTSGSYEQFF
TRBJ2-1,TRBV14,CASSHLIAGVRNEQFF
TRBJ2-1,TRBV19,CASSPSGRKDNEQFF
TRBJ1-4,TRBV29-1,CSVRGRGVNEKLFF
TRBJ1-5,TRBV15,CATSRGSLRDTDQPQHF
TRBJ1-5,TRBV19,CASSTTPGGQPQHF
TRBJ2-1,TRBV6-5,CASSPRAGGGEQFF
TRBJ1-4,TRBV24-1,CATRLTGGREKLFF
TRBJ1-4,TRBV7-9,CASSLAYQTNEKLFF